This TCR beta chain is drawn from a study of post-analysis software for immune sequencing data. Study-wide context: Courses of disease covered relapsing-remitting, secondary progressive and progressive-relapsing multiple sclerosis. Findings and caveats of the study: There were five or six TRBV segments more frequent in patients than controls, and TRBV5-6, TRBV5-1 and TRBV20-1 were among them.

This clonotype was found a few times. Its matching antigen is unknown. CDR1 is DFQATT and CDR2 is SNEGSKA in the germline V gene (reference sequence). This CDR3 comprises 16 residues. V dropped 0 bases and J dropped 0 bases, with 15 bases sitting between them. Every TCR beta cDNA library bore unique molecular identifiers. Out of about 0.95 to 10 million T cells, 450,000 to 600,000 cDNA molecules were generated. Using its own MiXCR run on the PCR reads, TCRdb lists one record per CDR3 protein. The data hold roughly 870,000 distinct CDR3 sequences, with 53% observed a single time. The sequenced material came from blood. V is TRBV20-1 and J is TRBJ2-7; D possibly corresponds to TRBD2 (6 bases). The clonotype originates from a girl aged 10 to 17 with multiple sclerosis. Here the CDR3 reads CSARDIEGTASYEQYF. CDR3 nucleotides: TGCAGTGCTAGAGATATAGAGGGGACTGCCTCCTACGAGCAGTACTTC.